This T cell receptor (beta chain) was sequenced in a study of blood T cells in healthy people across ages. Broader study findings: Age showed a roughly linear inverse relationship with TCR beta diversity per million T cells. Long-lived donors exceeded aged donors in naive CD4+ cells and diversity.

Notes on this clonotype: Its antigen remains unidentified.

J gave up 4 bases and V 6 bases, and 7 bases lay outside the gene matches. The CDR3 consists of 14 residues. The germline gives CDR1 MNHEY, CDR2 SVGAGI. A second roughly 7 to 12 cycle PCR used barcoded and J-beta primers. From the 5' RACE reads, TCRdb called clonotypes with MiXCR, one entry per CDR3 protein. The sample includes roughly 800,000 distinct CDR3 sequences, 58% of them seen just once. Isolation of PBMCs gave at least 7 million cells per sample. This TCR came from a man aged 25 to 40 in good health. Sequenced input: blood. This chain joins TRBV6-5 and TRBJ2-5; 8 bases align to TRBD1. CDR3 sequence (DNA): TGTGCCAGCAGAAGACAGGGGTGGGGAGAGACCCAGTACTTC. Its translation is CASRRQGWGETQYF.